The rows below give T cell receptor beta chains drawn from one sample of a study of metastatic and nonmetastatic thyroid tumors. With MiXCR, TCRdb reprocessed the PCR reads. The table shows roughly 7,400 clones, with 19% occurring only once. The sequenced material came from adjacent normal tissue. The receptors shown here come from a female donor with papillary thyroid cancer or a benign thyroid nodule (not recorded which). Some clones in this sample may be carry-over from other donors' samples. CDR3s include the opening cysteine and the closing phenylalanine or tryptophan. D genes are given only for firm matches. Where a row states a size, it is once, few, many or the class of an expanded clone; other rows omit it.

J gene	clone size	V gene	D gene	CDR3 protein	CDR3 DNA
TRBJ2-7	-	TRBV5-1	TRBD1	CASSFRPGDSKIFYEQYF	TGCGCCAGCAGCTTCCGGCCAGGGGACAGCAAAATTTTTTACGAGCAGTACTTC
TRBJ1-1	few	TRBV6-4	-	CARPRNTEAFF	TGTGCCAGACCCAGGAACACTGAAGCTTTCTTT
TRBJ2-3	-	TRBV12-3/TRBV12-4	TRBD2	CASRLSGGATDTQYF	TGTGCCAGCAGACTGAGCGGGGGGGCCACAGATACGCAGTATTTT
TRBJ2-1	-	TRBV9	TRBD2	CASSPEGTSGALREQFF	TGTGCCAGCAGCCCAGAGGGTACTAGCGGGGCGCTACGAGAGCAGTTCTTC
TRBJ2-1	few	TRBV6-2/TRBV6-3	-	CASTREGSYNEQFF	TGTGCCAGCACACGGGAAGGTTCCTACAATGAGCAGTTCTTC
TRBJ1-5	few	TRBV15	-	CATSRDPRHSIVSQHF	TGTGCCACCAGTAGAGATCCCCGACACAGCATCGTTTCGCAGCATTTT
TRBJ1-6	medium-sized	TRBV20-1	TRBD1	CSARETGGYNSPLHF	TGCAGTGCTAGAGAGACAGGGGGCTATAATTCACCCCTCCACTTT
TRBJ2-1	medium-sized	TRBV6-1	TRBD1	CASSNRGRSNEQFF	TGTGCCAGCAGTAACAGGGGAAGGTCCAATGAGCAGTTCTTC
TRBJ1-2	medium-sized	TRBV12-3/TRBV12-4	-	CASSFKWGSDGYTF	TGTGCCAGCAGTTTTAAATGGGGCAGTGATGGCTACACCTTC
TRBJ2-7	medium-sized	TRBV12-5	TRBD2	CASGLGLAGAYEQYF	TGTGCTAGTGGTTTGGGACTAGCGGGAGCCTACGAGCAGTACTTC
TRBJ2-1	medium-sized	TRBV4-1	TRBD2	CASSPVFLAGGLWEQFF	TGCGCCAGCAGCCCCGTATTTCTAGCGGGAGGGCTCTGGGAGCAGTTCTTC
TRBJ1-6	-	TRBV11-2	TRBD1	CASSLGTGNSPLHF	TGTGCCAGCAGCTTAGGGACAGGCAATTCACCCCTCCACTTT
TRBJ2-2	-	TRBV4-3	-	CASRQSLQGAGELFF	TGCGCCAGCAGGCAGAGCCTTCAGGGCGCCGGGGAGCTGTTTTTT
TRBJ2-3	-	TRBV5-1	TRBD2	CASTFRTSGGTDTQYF	TGCGCCAGCACCTTTCGGACTAGCGGGGGTACAGATACGCAGTATTTT
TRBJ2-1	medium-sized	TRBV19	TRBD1	CASKRTGGWNEQFF	TGTGCCAGCAAAAGGACAGGGGGATGGAATGAGCAGTTCTTC
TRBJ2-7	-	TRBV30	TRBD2	CAWSLLGTSGRVKQYF	TGTGCCTGGAGTTTACTAGGGACTAGCGGGAGGGTGAAGCAGTACTTC
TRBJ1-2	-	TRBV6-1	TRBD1	CASSRDSFPYGYTF	TGTGCCAGCAGTCGGGACAGTTTCCCCTATGGCTACACCTTC
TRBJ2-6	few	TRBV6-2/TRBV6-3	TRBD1	CASTGQGMFDSGANVLTF	TGTGCCAGCACCGGACAGGGGATGTTTGACTCTGGGGCCAACGTCCTGACTTTC
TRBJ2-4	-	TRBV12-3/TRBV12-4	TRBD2	CASILVGGKNIQYF	TGTGCCAGCATCCTAGTGGGAGGGAAAAACATTCAGTACTTC
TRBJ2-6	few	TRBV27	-	CASSEAASGANVLTF	TGTGCCAGCTCGGAGGCGGCCTCTGGGGCCAACGTCCTGACTTTC
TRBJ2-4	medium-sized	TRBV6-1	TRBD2	CASSWDYDGDIQYF	TGTGCCAGCAGTTGGGACTACGATGGGGACATTCAGTACTTC
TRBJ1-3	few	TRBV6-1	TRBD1	CANGTGSSSGNTIYF	TGTGCCAACGGGACAGGGTCGAGCTCTGGAAACACCATATATTTT
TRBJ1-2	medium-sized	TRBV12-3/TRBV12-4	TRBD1	CASTQDRGIFGYTF	TGTGCCAGCACCCAGGACAGGGGAATTTTCGGCTACACCTTC
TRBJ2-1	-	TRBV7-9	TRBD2	CASSLGLAGYEQFF	TGTGCCAGCAGCTTAGGACTAGCGGGATATGAGCAGTTCTTC
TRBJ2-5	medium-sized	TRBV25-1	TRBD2	CASSEWGREETQYF	TGTGCCAGCAGTGAATGGGGGAGGGAGGAGACCCAGTACTTC
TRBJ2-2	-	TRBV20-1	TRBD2	CSASGGGSGELFF	TGCAGTGCTAGCGGGGGAGGGTCCGGGGAGCTGTTTTTT
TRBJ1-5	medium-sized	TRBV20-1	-	CSARDGQWPQHF	TGCAGTGCTAGAGATGGACAGTGGCCCCAGCATTTT
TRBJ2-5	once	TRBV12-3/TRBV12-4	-	CSSTWAETQNF	TGTTCCAGCACTTGGGCGGAGACCCAGAACTTC
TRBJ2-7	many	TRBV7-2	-	CASTLKMDTYEQYF	TGTGCCAGCACCCTAAAGATGGATACCTACGAGCAGTACTTC
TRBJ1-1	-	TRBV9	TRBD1	CASSETGGTEAFF	TGTGCCAGCAGTGAGACAGGGGGAACTGAAGCTTTCTTT
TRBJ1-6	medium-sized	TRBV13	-	CASSPKRGPLLPYNSPLHF	TGTGCCAGCAGCCCAAAGCGGGGGCCACTCCTCCCGTATAATTCACCCCTCCACTTT
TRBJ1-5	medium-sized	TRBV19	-	CASSPTNQPQHF	TGTGCCAGTAGTCCGACGAATCAGCCCCAGCATTTT
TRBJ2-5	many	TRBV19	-	CACRGLYQETQYF	TGTGCCTGCAGGGGTCTGTACCAAGAGACCCAGTACTTC
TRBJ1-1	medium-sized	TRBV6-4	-	CARGVRNTEAFF	TGTGCCAGAGGGGTGAGGAACACTGAAGCTTTCTTT
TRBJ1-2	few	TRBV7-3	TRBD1	CASSLGTGGFGYTF	TGTGCCAGCAGCTTAGGGACAGGGGGCTTTGGCTACACCTTC
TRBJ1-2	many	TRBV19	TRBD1	CASSRNRGRGGYTF	TGTGCCAGTAGTAGGAACAGGGGGCGCGGGGGCTACACCTTC
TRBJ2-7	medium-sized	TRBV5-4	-	CASSLGAKTYEQYF	TGTGCCAGCAGCTTGGGCGCGAAGACCTACGAGCAGTACTTC
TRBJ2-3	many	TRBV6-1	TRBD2	CASREDVGLFSTDTQYF	TGTGCCAGCAGGGAGGACGTGGGACTATTCAGCACAGATACGCAGTATTTT
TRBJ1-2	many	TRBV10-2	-	CASSGGYGYTF	TGCGCCAGCAGTGGAGGATATGGCTACACCTTC
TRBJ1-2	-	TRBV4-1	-	CASSVLPGGYTF	TGCGCCAGCAGCGTACTCCCCGGTGGCTACACCTTC
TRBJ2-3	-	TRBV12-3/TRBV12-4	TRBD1	CASRGRTGTGGIDTQYF	TGTGCCAGCAGAGGTCGGACCGGGACAGGGGGCATAGATACGCAGTATTTT
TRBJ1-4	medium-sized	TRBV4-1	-	CASGNPTGGNEKLFF	TGCGCCAGCGGAAATCCGACAGGAGGAAACGAAAAACTGTTTTTT
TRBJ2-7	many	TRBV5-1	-	CASSSRTNYEQYF	TGCGCCAGCAGCTCCAGAACTAACTACGAGCAGTACTTC
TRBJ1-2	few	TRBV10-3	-	CAIEGLDYGYTF	TGTGCCATCGAAGGACTGGACTACGGCTACACCTTC
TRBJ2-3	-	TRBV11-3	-	CASSLHGGRTDTQYF	TGTGCCAGCAGCCTTCATGGGGGGCGCACAGATACGCAGTATTTT
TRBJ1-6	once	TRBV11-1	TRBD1	CASSLGTGILSPLHF	TGTGCCAGCAGCTTGGGGACAGGGATACTTTCACCCCTCCACTTT
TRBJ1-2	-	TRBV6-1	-	CASVEVDKYGYTF	TGTGCCAGCGTAGAGGTCGACAAGTATGGCTACACCTTC
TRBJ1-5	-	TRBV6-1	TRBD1	CASRPGTGVGQPQHF	TGTGCCAGCAGACCGGGGACAGGGGTTGGACAGCCCCAGCATTTT
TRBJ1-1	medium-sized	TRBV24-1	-	CATPREVEAFF	TGTGCCACCCCCCGGGAGGTCGAAGCTTTCTTT
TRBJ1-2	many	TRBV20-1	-	CSASSGGYGYTF	TGCAGTGCCAGCTCCGGAGGCTATGGCTACACCTTC
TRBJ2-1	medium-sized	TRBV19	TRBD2	CASSIGLAGGVSYNEQFF	TGTGCCAGTAGTATTGGACTAGCGGGAGGGGTTTCCTACAATGAGCAGTTCTTC
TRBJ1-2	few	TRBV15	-	CATSRDKGSYGYTF	TGTGCCACCAGCAGAGATAAGGGCAGCTATGGCTACACCTTC
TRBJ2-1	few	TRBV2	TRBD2	CAGGGASNEQFF	TGTGCCGGCGGGGGGGCCAGCAATGAGCAGTTCTTC
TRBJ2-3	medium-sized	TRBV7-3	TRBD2	CASSLTPSGRIDTQYF	TGTGCCAGCAGCTTAACCCCTAGCGGGAGAATAGATACGCAGTATTTT
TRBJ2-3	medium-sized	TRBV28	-	CASSLTAGWDTQYF	TGTGCCAGCAGCCTCACAGCCGGGTGGGATACGCAGTATTTT
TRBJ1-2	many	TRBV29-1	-	CSETGDYGYTF	TGCAGCGAAACAGGCGACTATGGCTACACCTTC
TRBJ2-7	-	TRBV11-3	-	CASSLYSRDEQYF	TGTGCCAGCAGCTTATACAGCCGGGACGAGCAGTACTTC
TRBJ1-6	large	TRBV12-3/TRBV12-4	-	CASRSGKSPLHF	TGTGCCAGCAGATCAGGGAAGTCACCCCTCCACTTT
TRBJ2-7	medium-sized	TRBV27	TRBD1	CASSLTGVNEQYF	TGTGCCAGCAGTTTGACAGGGGTCAACGAGCAGTACTTC